One and the same sample provided the 27 T cell receptor beta chains below, sequenced in a study of CD8+CD57+ T cells in acquired aplastic anemia. Genomic DNA constituted the template upon which TCR beta VDJ and CDR3 profiling was performed. TCRdb reprocessed the reads via MiXCR and lists one record per CDR3 protein. In the table there are approximately 190,000 distinct CDR3 sequences, roughly half of which are singletons. Individuals selected for sequencing had exhibited CD8+CD57+ cell expansion on flow cytometry. The sample consisted of sorted CD4+, CD8+, or CD8+CD57+ T cells (not recorded which) from PBMCs. The source of these receptors is a human donor with aplastic anemia.

This clonotype appeared many times. The rearrangement links TRBV2 to TRBJ1-2, with D unclear. This CDR3 comprises 12 residues. Trimming cost V 1 base and J 2 bases, with 2 bases left between them. The germline V gene encodes CDR1 SNHLY and CDR2 FYNNEI. The CDR3 nucleotides read TGTGCCAGCAGTGAAGACAACTATGGCTACACCTTC. It translates to CASSEDNYGYTF.

Note on this clonotype: A read error is possible here, since a much larger clone lies one base away. The chain recombines TRBV10-3 with TRBJ1-6, with D unclear. Germline CDR1 ENHRY, CDR2 SYGVKD. The CDR3 has 13 residues. Trimming removed 3 bases from V and 7 bases from J, with 7 bases in between. CDR3 sequence: CAISEGRNSPLHF. CDR3 coding DNA: TGTGCCATCAGTGAAGGGAGGAATTCACCCCTCCACTTT.

This chain links TRBV7-9 with TRBJ2-3; D is perhaps TRBD2 (5 bases). CDR1 and CDR2 from the germline V gene are SEHNR and FQNEAQ (reference sequence). The CDR3 runs to 13 residues. Trimming cost V 6 bases and J 6 bases, with 13 bases left between them. Here the CDR3 reads CASSEGRTDTQYF. The CDR3 nucleotides are TGTGCCAGCAGTGAAGGGAGAACCGATACGCAGTATTTT.

This chain joins TRBV29-1 and TRBJ2-7; TRBD2 agrees at 11 bases. Per germline, CDR1 SQVTM and CDR2 ANQGSEA. The CDR3 covers 17 residues. The junction had 11 bases not matched to a gene; V was cut back by 4 bases and J by 0 bases. The CDR3 loop is CSVGLAGWGDGSYEQYF. The CDR3, as DNA: TGCAGCGTTGGACTAGCGGGATGGGGCGACGGCTCCTACGAGCAGTACTTC.

V usage is TRBV4-2 and J usage is TRBJ2-1, with 11 nucleotides matching TRBD2. Germline values: CDR1 LGHNA, CDR2 YNFKEQ. This CDR3 spans 16 amino acids. The V segment lost 8 bases and the J segment 2 bases; nucleotides outside the gene matches: 8. The CDR3 reads CASGIGTSGTYNEQFF. The CDR3 DNA follows: TGTGCCAGCGGAATCGGGACTAGCGGAACCTACAATGAGCAGTTCTTC.

CDR3 bases: TGTGCCAGTAGTAGGTCCGGGACAGGGGTTCCATACGAGCAGTACTTC. It encodes CASSRSGTGVPYEQYF. The chain employs TRBV19 and TRBJ2-7, with TRBD1 matching 10 bases. Losses at the gene ends were 4 bases for V and 4 bases for J; bases not matched to a gene: 10. Germline assignment: CDR1 LNHDA and CDR2 SQIVND (reference sequence). The CDR3 length is 16 residues.

The chain is built from TRBV7-2 and TRBJ2-5; D might be TRBD2 (5 bases). This CDR3 is built from 13 residues. The V and J ends lost 5 bases and 5 bases respectively, with 12 bases between them. Germline assignment: CDR1 SGHTA and CDR2 FQGNSA. In DNA form, the CDR3 reads TGTGCCAGCAGCGTATCGGGGAAGGAGACCCAGTACTTC. Its translation: CASSVSGKETQYF.

The chain recombines TRBV2 with TRBJ1-6; D possibly corresponds to TRBD1 (6 bases). With 1 base removed from V and 11 bases from J, the gap between germline ends came to 9 bases. The CDR3 sequence is 13 residues long. Germline V gives CDR1 SNHLY, CDR2 FYNNEI. The CDR3 DNA follows: TGTGCCAGCAGTGAAGGGGGGCGCACACCCCTCCACTTT. It is translated as CASSEGGRTPLHF.

CDR3 in DNA: TGTGCCAGGGCCAAACCGGGACAGGGGAACACTGAAGCTTTCTTT. Translated: CARAKPGQGNTEAFF. The chain links TRBV19 to TRBJ1-1; 9 nucleotides match TRBD1. V trimming: 9 bases; J trimming: 1 base; junction bases outside the gene matches: 9. From germline, CDR1 is LNHDA and CDR2 SQIVND (reference sequence). The CDR3 contains 15 residues.

This clonotype has ten or more counts. The chain is built from TRBV7-6 and TRBJ1-5, with 7 bases lining up with TRBD1. This CDR3 has 16 residues. Looked up from germline, CDR1 is SGHVS and CDR2 is FNYEAQ. The V gene end was trimmed by 5 bases and the J gene end by 4 bases; junction bases not matched to a gene: 11. CDR3 in DNA: TGTGCCAGCAGCCCCAGGGGGGGGTGGAGTAATCAGCCCCAGCATTTT. Translated, it gives CASSPRGGWSNQPQHF.

This clonotype was counted a single time. This rearrangement joins TRBV12-3 or TRBV12-4 to TRBJ2-1; 8 bases line up with TRBD2. V shed 8 bases and J 7 bases; nucleotides not matched to a gene: 13. The CDR3 has 15 amino acids. CDR3 bases: TGTGCCAGCCTTCACAGGGTCGGGGGGGTTAATGAGCAGTTCTTC. Residues: CASLHRVGGVNEQFF.

This chain uses TRBV10-3 with TRBJ2-2, with no clear D. Per the germline V gene, CDR1 is ENHRY and CDR2 is SYGVKD. This CDR3 region has 12 residues. V was pared by 3 bases and J by 3 bases, with 2 bases between. Written as DNA, the CDR3 is TGTGCCATCAGTGATTACACCGGGGAGCTGTTTTTT. As protein: CAISDYTGELFF.

This clonotype occurred a few times. The chain has TRBV29-1 and TRBJ1-2; perhaps TRBD1 as D (5 bases). V was cut by 7 bases and J by 5 bases, with 17 bases left in between. The CDR3 consists of 13 residues. Germline lookup yields CDR1 SQVTM and CDR2 ANQGSEA. CDR3 nucleotides: TGCAGCGCCTACCGCGGCCAGGGTTATGGCTACACCTTC. Translated: CSAYRGQGYGYTF. Full variable domain (remainder filled in from reference TRBV29-1 and TRBJ1-2): SAVISQKPSRDICQRGTSLTIQCQVDSQVTMMFWYRQQPGQSLTLIATANQGSEATYESGFVIDKFPISRPNLTFSTLTVSNMSPEDSSIYLCSAYRGQGYGYTFGSGTRLTVV.

This chain joins TRBV29-1 and TRBJ1-2; D is perhaps TRBD1 (6 bases). Per the germline V gene, CDR1 is SQVTM and CDR2 is ANQGSEA. The CDR3 loop spans 12 amino acids. V lost 4 bases and J lost 8, with 14 bases in between. In nucleotides, the CDR3 is TGCAGCGTTGGGGGCAAGGGGGTCGGCTACACCTTC. Amino acid sequence: CSVGGKGVGYTF.

Many counts were recorded for this clonotype. V is TRBV6-1 and J is TRBJ1-5; D is unresolved. The CDR3 extends over 12 amino acids. Germline CDR1 is MNHNS and CDR2 is SASEGT. V shed 7 bases and J shed 2 bases, with 6 bases lying between them. The CDR3 coding sequence is TGTGCCAGCAAAGTGGGCAATCAGCCCCAGCATTTT. It specifies CASKVGNQPQHF.

The rearrangement joins TRBV15 to TRBJ2-7; D possibly corresponds to TRBD2 (6 bases). This CDR3 region has 15 residues. Germline V gene lookup returns CDR1 LNHNV and CDR2 YYDKDF (reference sequence). Trimming took 5 bases from V and 0 from J, leaving 14 bases between them. DNA of the CDR3: TGTGCCACCAGCTCCGGGACTCCTGGCTCCTACGAGCAGTACTTC. Its protein is CATSSGTPGSYEQYF.

This clonotype appeared many times. This sequence joins TRBV16 and TRBJ1-1; D is undetermined. CDR3 size: 14 residues. Trimming shortened V by 0 bases and J by 4 bases, and 9 bases separated the two germline ends. Per the germline V gene, CDR1 is KGHSY and CDR2 is FQNENV. CDR3 nucleotide sequence: TGTGCCAGCAGCCAATCCGGTGGACCCACTGAAGCTTTCTTT. This encodes CASSQSGGPTEAFF. The variable domain in full, completed from reference TRBV16 and TRBJ1-1, reads GEEVAQTPKHLVRGEGQKAKLYCAPIKGHSYVFWYQQVLKNEFKFLISFQNENVFDETGMPKERFSAKCLPNSPCSLEIQATKLEDSAVYFCASSQSGGPTEAFFGQGTRLTVV.

This clonotype was counted many times. This chain connects TRBV19 to TRBJ1-5, with 9 bases identical to TRBD1. The trim removed 4 bases at V and 1 base at J, leaving 5 bases unmatched. In germline, CDR1 is LNHDA, CDR2 SQIVND (reference sequence). The CDR3 loop spans 16 amino acids. The CDR3 reads CASSRSQGASNQPQHF. CDR3 in DNA: TGTGCCAGTAGTAGATCACAGGGGGCCAGCAATCAGCCCCAGCATTTT.

The rearrangement joins TRBV11-1 to TRBJ2-2, with 12 bases fitting TRBD2. The germline CDR1 and CDR2 sequences are SGHAT and FQDESV (reference sequence). V trimming: 1 base; J trimming: 5 bases; junction bases outside the gene matches: 5. The CDR3 covers 17 residues. CDR3 DNA sequence: TGTGCCAGCAGCTTAGTCTCAGGACTAGCGGGGACCGGGGAGCTGTTTTTT. This sequence encodes CASSLVSGLAGTGELFF.

V and J are TRBV5-4 and TRBJ1-3; unclear D gene. Between the trimmed V and J ends, which lost 4 bases and 3 bases, there was a span of 14 bases. Germline loops: CDR1 SGHNT, CDR2 YYREEE (reference sequence). The CDR3 contains 15 residues. The CDR3 DNA is TGTGCCAGCAGCCCCGAAAGGATGGATGGAAACACCATATATTTT. The encoded protein is CASSPERMDGNTIYF.

There are many counts of this clonotype. The chain is built from TRBV6-5 and TRBJ2-3; possibly TRBD2 for D (6 bases). The germline V gene encodes CDR1 MNHEY and CDR2 SVGAGI. This CDR3 contains 15 residues. V gave up 2 bases and J gave up 5 bases, with 14 bases separating them. The CDR3 region has the DNA TGTGCCAGCAGTTACGTGGACTACCGAGGAGATACGCAGTATTTT. This encodes CASSYVDYRGDTQYF.

This clonotype was detected ten times or more. The CDR3 protein is CASTRDTEGMSGNTIYF. The DNA of the CDR3 is TGTGCCAGCACCCGCGATACAGAGGGTATGAGTGGAAACACCATATATTTT. This sequence joins TRBV7-6 and TRBJ1-3, with D uncertain. The CDR3 has 17 residues. The germline V and J ends were trimmed by 7 bases and 3 bases, with 22 bases remaining between them. The V gene's germline CDR1 is SGHVS and CDR2 FNYEAQ. Full variable domain (missing parts from reference TRBV7-6 and TRBJ1-3): GAGVSQSPRYKVTKRGQDVALRCDPISGHVSLYWYRQALGQGPEFLTYFNYEAQQDKSGLPNDRFSAERPEGSISTLTIQRTEQRDSAMYRCASTRDTEGMSGNTIYFGEGSWLTVV.

This chain connects TRBV7-8 to TRBJ2-5; D is unresolved. The CDR3 covers 11 residues. Deletions cut 7 bases from V and 7 bases from J, with 10 bases between. The germline gives CDR1 SGHVS, CDR2 FQNEAQ. The DNA for the CDR3 is TGTGCCAGCAAAGGAGTTGGGACCCAGTACTTC. This translates into CASKGVGTQYF.

The rearrangement joins TRBV19 to TRBJ2-7; 9 bases are shared with TRBD1. The germline V gene has CDR1 LNHDA and CDR2 SQIVND (reference sequence). The CDR3 is 13 residues long. With 6 bases clipped from V and 7 bases from J, the junction kept 7 bases outside the gene matches. The CDR3 region is CASRTGGPWEQYF. In DNA, the CDR3 is TGTGCCAGTAGGACAGGGGGGCCCTGGGAGCAGTACTTC.

The rearrangement links TRBV7-3 to TRBJ1-1; D possibly corresponds to TRBD1 (6 bases). Germline values: CDR1 SGHTA, CDR2 FQGTGA. The CDR3 has 15 residues. V gave up 5 bases and J gave up 4 bases, with 17 bases separating them. CDR3 in DNA: TGTGCCAGCAGCCAAACCGGACAGAGAGGCACTGAAGCTTTCTTT. Encoded protein: CASSQTGQRGTEAFF.

Concerning this clonotype: A much bigger clone sits one base away, suggesting this may be a read error. The final CDR3 position lacks the conserved phenylalanine or tryptophan, pointing to a likely read error. The chain links TRBV20-1 to TRBJ2-1, with 12 nucleotides matching TRBD2. This CDR3 region has 15 residues. J was trimmed by 11 bases and V by 6 bases; bases with no gene match: 14. The germline CDR1 and CDR2 sequences are DFQATT and SNEGSKA (reference sequence). The CDR3 spells CSATLGLAGGSKQFL. The CDR3 bases are TGCAGTGCAACCCTGGGGCTAGCGGGAGGGTCGAAGCAGTTCCTC.

This clonotype was observed many times. V and J are TRBV29-1 and TRBJ2-4; D is unclear. The CDR3 is 13 amino acids. Germline V CDR1 and CDR2: SQVTM, ANQGSEA. V was pared by 2 bases and J by 9 bases, with 14 bases between. Here the CDR3 DNA reads TGCAGCGTTGAACCCACCAGCTCGGGCATTCAGTACTTC. It yields the protein CSVEPTSSGIQYF.